The present TCR beta chain was sequenced within a study of vaccination effects on CD4 cells after COVID-19. Whole-study context: The researchers cultured around 2 million PBMC per well with about 11 IU/ml IL-2 and 8.5 to 10 ug/ml peptides.

As regards this clone: Its antigen is still unknown.

The culture ran for roughly ten days before CD4+ T cells were isolated. According to the study, vaccine recipients showed no prior SARS-CoV-2 infection and negative nucleocapsid antibodies. Cultures received IL-2 medium that replaced half the medium on days 3 and 7. Profiling relied on immunoSEQ multiplex PCR, and the TCRdb table lists in-frame clones only, not all of them. This table has about 70,000 clones, roughly three quarters appearing once. Trimming pared 6 bases from V and 7 bases from J, leaving 19 bases between. Germline CDR1 reads MDHEN; CDR2 reads SYDVKM. CDR3 length: 15 residues. The rearrangement uses TRBV28 and TRBJ2-4; a possible D gene is TRBD2 (7 bases). Specimen: CD4+ T cells from PBMCs cultured without peptide, collected before COVID-19 vaccination. The receptor was isolated from a human donor who received a COVID-19 vaccine. CDR3 sequence reads: CASRGRGGADNIQYF. In DNA, the CDR3 is TGTGCCAGCAGAGGACGAGGGGGGGCCGATAACATTCAGTACTTC.